This T cell receptor beta chain was found in a study of shared clonotypes between healthy human individuals (dated by TCRdb to 2019 to 2021). Study-wide context: A few men and a couple of women, aged 18 to 49 years, made up the cohort. For each donor, three plates each were used for CD4 naive and CD4 memory, two plates were used for CD8 naive, and one plate was used for CD8 memory. Blood TCR repertoires of about five healthy adults were deeply sequenced to estimate repertoire size and the extent of clonotype sharing between individuals. To increase sequencing depth and limit assay-specific biases, TCR repertoire library preparation and sequencing were carried out by different laboratories using diverse techniques. Leukapheresis yielded between about 0.94 and 8.9 billion PBMCs per donor. Overall study outcomes, separate from this receptor: Across a handful of donors, around 5.4% of naive CD4, 3% to 3.5% of naive CD8, about 2.3% of memory CD4, and about 0.4% of memory CD8 clonotypes were shared. Sampling was limited to blood, and TCR repertoires in tissue likely differ from TCR repertoires in blood. Naive subsets generally had larger estimated clonotype richness than memory subsets. Because the study included only a small number of donors, the genetic and exposure-history diversity represented was limited. Compared with non-shared clonotypes, the clonotypes found in all four sorted-subset donors had higher generation probabilities. Even with the large sequencing depth, rarefaction of the sorted-subset datasets indicated that sequencing was incomplete. Pairwise subsampling led to the expectation that sequencing depth would affect the degree of clonotype sharing among donors.

CD8 naive samples consisted of CD45RO-negative cells that were positively selected for CCR7, yielding a CD45RA+CCR7+ population without TemRA cells. The donors were healthy, HIV-negative adults with no recently reported acute infections or vaccinations. Every donor was a Caucasian adult living in Nashville, Tennessee, USA. After blood collection by leukapheresis, PBMCs were isolated using Ficoll-Histopaque density gradient centrifugation and then cryopreserved in the vapor phase of liquid nitrogen. Analytical flow cytometry was used to check the purity and quantity of each magnetically sorted T cell population. Genomic DNA was isolated from each sorted fraction and quantified by UV absorbance on a Nanodrop 2000c. Using the deep immunoSEQ assay, multiplex PCR amplified TCR CDR3 regions from genomic DNA. Extracted genomic DNA from each cell subset was distributed evenly across all wells of several immunoSEQ 96-well plates, and each plate was treated as a replicate. For sorted subsets, about 0.2 ug genomic DNA, equal to tens of thousands of T cell genomes, was loaded into each replicate PCR. Purified libraries were quantified with a Qubit 3.0 fluorometer, sized on a Bioanalyzer 2100, and re-quantified with the KAPA Library Quantification kit. A separate single-read 150-cycle Illumina NextSeq 550 flow cell was used to sequence each immunoSEQ 96-well plate. Concerning the study's data processing: Because the immunoSEQ output included only junctional sequences and no quality scores, the filtering could not be the same as the filtering used for full-length reads. To assign V/J genes and CDR3, sequences were annotated against IMGT germline references using PyIR, a Python wrapper for IgBLAST v1.9. Reads were removed for weak V/J assignments (E-value above 1e-6), missing CDR3, stop codons, out-of-frame junctions, or ambiguous translated residues. V3J clonotypes were defined as sequences sharing an identical inferred V gene, J gene, and CDR3 amino acid sequence. The percentage overlap between two repertoires was calculated by dividing the number of shared unique clonotypes by the size of the smaller repertoire. RTK rarefaction, the Chao1 estimator, and Recon v2.1 estimates of unobserved clonotypes were used to assess repertoire richness. Generation probabilities were computed with OLGA for all TCRbeta clonotypes obtained by the gDNA method from several donors. TCRdb provides this immuneACCESS table in a form limited to in-frame rearrangements. Some clones are lacking; in checked studies, under half of them reflect an unresolved V gene, and why the rest are absent is not known. That table gives V, J and clone size, and the DNA gave D and trimming. This sample has about 700,000 clones in its table, and about 90% of those were observed once. The ten largest account for approximately 24% of the sample.

Reading the germline V gene (reference sequence) gives CDR1 SGHNT and CDR2 YYREEE. The CDR3, from cysteine to phenylalanine, totals 15 residues. The read is trimmed to its CDR3 DNA, 45 bases read in frame from base 1. After removal of 0 bases from V and 3 bases from J, the junction retains 1 base not matched to a gene. Remarks on this clone: Its cognate antigen has yet to be identified. One base away there is no much larger clone; base qualities are not given.

Recombination linked TRBV5-4 to TRBJ2-3, with 10 junctional bases fitting TRBD1. This TCR derives from a young man in good health. The sequencing sample was made of naive CD8+ T cells sorted from blood. The cell subset or site label for this specimen denotes: CD45RA+CCR7+. The CDR3 in this case is CASSLVGQGTDTQYF. The nucleotides read TGTGCCAGCAGCTTGGTGGGACAGGGGACAGATACGCAGTATTTT. The reference TRBV5-4 and TRBJ2-3 proteins fill in what lies around the CDR3, so the full variable domain reads ETGVTQSPTHLIKTRGQQVTLRCSSQSGHNTVSWYQQALGQGPQFIFQYYREEENGRGNFPPRFSGLQFPNYSSELNVNALELDDSALYLCASSLVGQGTDTQYFGPGTRLTVL.